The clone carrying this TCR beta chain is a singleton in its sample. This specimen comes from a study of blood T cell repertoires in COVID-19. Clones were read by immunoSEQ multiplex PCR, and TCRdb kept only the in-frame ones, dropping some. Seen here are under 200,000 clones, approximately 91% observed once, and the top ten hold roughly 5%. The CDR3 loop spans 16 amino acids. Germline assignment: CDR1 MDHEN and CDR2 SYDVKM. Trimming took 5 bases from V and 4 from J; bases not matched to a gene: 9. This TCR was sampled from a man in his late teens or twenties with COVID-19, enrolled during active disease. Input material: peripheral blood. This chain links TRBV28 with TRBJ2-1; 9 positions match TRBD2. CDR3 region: CASSPRTSGPYNEQFF. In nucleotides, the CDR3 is TGTGCCAGCAGTCCCCGAACTAGCGGGCCATACAATGAGCAGTTCTTC.